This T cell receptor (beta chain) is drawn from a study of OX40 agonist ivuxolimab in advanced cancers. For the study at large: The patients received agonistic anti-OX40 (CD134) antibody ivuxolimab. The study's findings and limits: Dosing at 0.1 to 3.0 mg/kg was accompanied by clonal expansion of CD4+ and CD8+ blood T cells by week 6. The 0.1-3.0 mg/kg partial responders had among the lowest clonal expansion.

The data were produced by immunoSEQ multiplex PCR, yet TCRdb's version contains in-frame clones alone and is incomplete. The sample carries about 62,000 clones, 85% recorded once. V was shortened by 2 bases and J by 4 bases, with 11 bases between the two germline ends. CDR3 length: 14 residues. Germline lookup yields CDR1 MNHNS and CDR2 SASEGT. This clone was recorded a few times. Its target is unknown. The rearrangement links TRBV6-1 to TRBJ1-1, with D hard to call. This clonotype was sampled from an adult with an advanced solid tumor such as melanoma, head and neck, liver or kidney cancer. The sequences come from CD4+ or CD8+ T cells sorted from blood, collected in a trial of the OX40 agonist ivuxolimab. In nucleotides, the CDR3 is TGTGCCAGCAGTGAATTGGCCGCTGGCACTGAAGCTTTCTTT. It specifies CASSELAAGTEAFF.